What follows are 7 T cell receptor beta chains derived from one specimen sequenced in a study of Graves' ophthalmopathy and Graves' hyperthyroidism. The sequenced template was RNA, covering the TCR beta CDR3 region. Second-round multiplex PCR followed a first-round RT-PCR using HTBI primers. TCRdb reanalysed the multiplex PCR reads using MiXCR and keeps one entry per CDR3 protein. The data hold a few hundred thousand distinct CDR3 sequences, with approximately 21% observed a single time. Material for sequencing was peripheral blood. Receptors originate from a woman younger than 35 with stable Graves' hyperthyroidism.

This clonotype was observed at least ten times. This chain joins TRBV11-2 and TRBJ2-5; D gene uncertain. CDR3 length equals 14 residues. Trimming removed 4 bases from V and 0 bases from J, with 9 bases in between. The germline CDR1 and CDR2 sequences are SGHAT and FQNNGV. In nucleotides, the CDR3 is TGTGCCAGCAGCTCTCGGAGCTACCAAGAGACCCAGTACTTC. Encoded protein: CASSSRSYQETQYF.

The CDR3 region is CASSPPRAANTEAFF. The CDR3 DNA follows: TGTGCCAGCTCACCACCAAGGGCTGCGAACACTGAAGCTTTCTTT. The chain links TRBV18 to TRBJ1-1; D unclear. CDR1 is KGHSH, CDR2 LQKENI, per germline. The CDR3 extends over 15 amino acids. Trimming removed 0 bases at V and 1 base at J, with 9 bases between.

In this sample, this clonotype turned up many times. The rearrangement joins TRBV27 to TRBJ1-5; no firm D call. The CDR3 is 14 amino acids. CDR1 is MNHEY, CDR2 SMNVEV, per germline (reference sequence). The V gene lost 0 bases and the J gene lost 7 bases, with 10 bases spanning the gap. The CDR3 sequence: CASSLSRYGQPQHF. In DNA, the CDR3 is TGTGCCAGCAGTTTATCGCGCTATGGACAGCCCCAGCATTTT.

As for this clonotype: This may be a read error, as it is one base from a much larger clone. V and J are TRBV18 and TRBJ1-1, with 7 bases matching TRBD1. CDR1 and CDR2 (germline): KGHSH, LQKENI. V shed 4 bases, J shed 4 bases, and the junction held 3 bases outside the gene matches. The CDR3 runs 13 residues. CDR3 sequence: CASSLGTATEAFF. The CDR3 nucleotides are TGTGCCAGCTCACTCGGGACAGCCACTGAAGCTTTCTTT. The variable domain in full, with the rest retrieved from reference TRBV18 and TRBJ1-1, is NAGVMQNPRHLVRRRGQEARLRCSPMKGHSHVYWYRQLPEEGLKFMVYLQKENIIDESGMPKERFSAEFPKEGPSILRIQQVVRGDSAAYFCASSLGTATEAFFGQGTRLTVV.

This clonotype has only a few counts. The genes are TRBV9 and TRBJ2-5, with D unresolved. The CDR3 sequence is 11 residues long. Germline V gives CDR1 SGDLS, CDR2 YYNGEE. Trimming removed 7 bases from V and 6 bases from J, with 10 bases in between. The CDR3 reads CASASGQTQYF. For the CDR3, the DNA is TGTGCCAGCGCCTCCGGGCAGACCCAGTACTTC.

This clonotype was observed many times. The gene calls are TRBV30 and TRBJ1-6; the match to TRBD1 covers 7 bases. Germline CDR1 reads GTSNPN; CDR2 reads SVGIG (reference sequence). The length of the CDR3 is 15 residues. J gave up 7 bases and V 5 bases, and 11 bases lay outside the gene matches. The CDR3 DNA reads TGTGCCTGGGAGAGGAGAGACAGGGTGAATTCACCCCTCCACTTT. As protein: CAWERRDRVNSPLHF.

The chain recombines TRBV5-1 with TRBJ1-5; D gene ambiguous. The CDR3 spans 14 residues. CDR1 and CDR2 from the germline V gene are SGHRS and YFSETQ. Trimming took 0 bases from V and 3 from J, leaving 7 bases between them. The CDR3 bases are TGCGCCAGCAGCTTGGTCCCGGACAATCAGCCCCAGCATTTT. Translating it yields CASSLVPDNQPQHF.